Listed here are 22 T cell receptor beta chains from one sample, sequenced in a study of T cells of healthy individuals. Via MiXCR, TCRdb re-called the 5' RACE reads, giving one row per CDR3 protein. The top ten clones hold around 6.9% of a sample with around 90,000 distinct CDR3 sequences, more than 5% of them seen once. Source of these receptors: a female donor in good health.

This clonotype counts as medium-sized (0.01 to 0.1%). The rearrangement joins TRBV6-1 to TRBJ2-1; 9 bases match TRBD1. The J segment lost 3 bases and the V segment lost 7 bases, leaving 4 bases of the junction unmatched. In germline, CDR1 is MNHNS, CDR2 SASEGT. This CDR3 region has 14 residues. The CDR3 DNA is TGTGCCAGCACCCGGACAGGGGACTACAATGAGCAGTTCTTC. Protein product: CASTRTGDYNEQFF.

Notes on this clonotype: A much larger clone differs by one base, so this may be a read error. The J gene is TRBJ2-5, the V gene TRBV5-4; the match to TRBD1 covers 8 bases. Germline V gene lookup returns CDR1 SGHNT and CDR2 YYREEE (reference sequence). The CDR3 extends over 15 amino acids. The V segment lost 1 base and the J segment 4 bases; nucleotides outside the gene matches: 6. The DNA of the CDR3 is TGTGCCAGCAGCTTGACAGGGGGGAGTGGAGAGACCCAGTACTTC. This sequence encodes CASSLTGGSGETQYF.

This clonotype was seen many times. The chain employs TRBV6-5 and TRBJ1-5; 8 bases map to TRBD1. This CDR3 region has 15 residues. V dropped 0 bases and J dropped 2; count of bases not matched to a gene: 0. Germline V CDR1 and CDR2: MNHEY, SVGAGI. The CDR3 reads CASSYSTGGNQPQHF. CDR3 in DNA: TGTGCCAGCAGTTACTCGACAGGGGGCAATCAGCCCCAGCATTTT.

This clonotype came up many times. The chain carries TRBV5-5 and TRBJ1-2; TRBD1 might be the D (5 bases). The V end was cut by 2 bases, the J end by 6 bases, with 23 bases between. Germline CDR1 SGHKS, CDR2 YYEKEE (reference sequence). The CDR3 consists of 17 residues. This CDR3 is CASSLVGEVGGGHGYTF. The CDR3 nucleotides read TGTGCCAGCAGCTTAGTAGGGGAAGTCGGGGGAGGCCATGGCTACACCTTC. The variable domain in full, with the rest retrieved from reference TRBV5-5 and TRBJ1-2, is DAGVTQSPTHLIKTRGQQVTLRCSPISGHKSVSWYQQVLGQGPQFIFQYYEKEERGRGNFPDRFSARQFPNYSSELNVNALLLGDSALYLCASSLVGEVGGGHGYTFGSGTRLTVV.

Within the sample, this clonotype is medium-sized (0.01 to 0.1%). In DNA, the CDR3 is TGTGCCAGCAGTCCAAGGACTCAATTTAATTCACCCCTCCACTTT. This encodes CASSPRTQFNSPLHF. This chain connects TRBV28 to TRBJ1-6; D not resolved. CDR3 length: 15 amino acids. V was shortened by 5 bases and J by 6 bases, with 14 bases between the two germline ends. Germline CDR1 is MDHEN and CDR2 is SYDVKM.

This clonotype was detected ten times or more. The rearrangement links TRBV5-1 to TRBJ2-7; D is ambiguous. The CDR3 is 15 amino acids. From germline, CDR1 is SGHRS and CDR2 YFSETQ. V was clipped by 3 bases and J by 9 bases, with 22 bases between them. CDR3 amino acids: CASSSTTDGTSAQYF. The CDR3 coding sequence is TGCGCCAGCAGCTCCACTACTGACGGAACGTCGGCGCAGTACTTC.

This clonotype was picked up a small number of times. The V and J genes are TRBV18 and TRBJ1-2, with no clear D. This CDR3 has 14 residues. Germline-derived CDR1 and CDR2 are KGHSH and LQKENI. The V and J ends lost 0 bases and 4 bases respectively, with 9 bases between them. The CDR3 DNA reads as TGTGCCAGCTCACCACCTAGCCAGCCCTATGGCTACACCTTC. Encoded protein: CASSPPSQPYGYTF.

Ten or more counts support this clonotype. The chain recombines TRBV4-3 with TRBJ1-5; tentatively, D is TRBD1 (6 bases). V lost 0 bases, J lost 4 bases, and 13 bases lay in between. This CDR3 is built from 16 residues. CDR1 is LGHNA and CDR2 is YSLEER in the germline V gene. CDR3 coding DNA: TGCGCCAGCAGCCAAGATTGGGGGCAGGCTAATCAGCCCCAGCATTTT. This codes for CASSQDWGQANQPQHF.

This clonotype was observed at least ten times. The chain couples TRBV20-1 to TRBJ1-2, with 8 bases that match TRBD1. Germline V lookup: CDR1 DFQATT, CDR2 SNEGSKA (reference sequence). The CDR3 has 13 residues. The trim removed 3 bases at V and 4 bases at J, leaving 4 bases unmatched. CDR3 sequence reads: CSARGGQVYGYTF. CDR3 nucleotide sequence: TGCAGTGCTAGGGGGGGACAGGTCTATGGCTACACCTTC.

This clonotype was seen many times. This sequence joins TRBV4-3 and TRBJ2-3, with D unclear. The CDR3 runs to 16 residues. Trimming shortened V by 6 bases and J by 6 bases, and 22 bases separated the two germline ends. The germline V gene has CDR1 LGHNA and CDR2 YSLEER. DNA for the CDR3: TGCGCCAGCAGTCCAACCCCGACGGCCGGCGTCGATACGCAGTATTTT. Its translation: CASSPTPTAGVDTQYF.

This clonotype was picked up a small number of times. The chain employs TRBV4-3 and TRBJ1-6, with no clear D. Germline V CDR1 and CDR2: LGHNA, YSLEER. V dropped 0 bases and J dropped 9 bases, with 18 bases sitting between them. CDR3 length equals 17 residues. The CDR3 region has the DNA TGCGCCAGCAGCCAAGACCCTCCGGGAACTGTAACTTCACCCCTCCACTTT. Translated: CASSQDPPGTVTSPLHF.

The table lists this clonotype with many counts. This chain links TRBV28 with TRBJ1-5, with D possibly being TRBD1 (6 bases). V lost 2 bases to trimming and J lost 6 bases, with 14 bases between them. The CDR3 is made up of 15 amino acids. CDR1 MDHEN and CDR2 SYDVKM come from the germline V gene. The CDR3 nucleotides are TGTGCCAGCAGTTTACAACAGGGTAGCGGTCAGCCCCAGCATTTT. Its translation is CASSLQQGSGQPQHF.

This clonotype was seen repeatedly, ten times or more. The genes are TRBV28 and TRBJ2-7; TRBD2 is a possible D gene (5 bases). V was cut by 8 bases and J by 2 bases, with 13 bases left in between. In germline, CDR1 is MDHEN, CDR2 SYDVKM. The CDR3 has 13 amino acids. The CDR3 loop reads CASSYGITYEQYF. The CDR3 DNA sequence: TGTGCCAGCTCGTACGGGATAACCTACGAGCAGTACTTC.

The table lists this clonotype with many counts. The rearrangement uses TRBV27 and TRBJ2-7, with 9 bases matching TRBD2. Germline assignment: CDR1 MNHEY and CDR2 SMNVEV (reference sequence). J gave up 4 bases and V 4 bases, and 8 bases lay outside the gene matches. This CDR3 comprises 15 residues. CDR3 sequence: CASSSYSGRGYEQYF. The DNA of the CDR3 is TGTGCCAGCAGTTCGTATAGCGGGAGAGGTTACGAGCAGTACTTC.

This clonotype showed up many times. V and J are TRBV9 and TRBJ1-1, with 9 bases fitting TRBD1. The CDR3 runs to 15 residues. With V trimmed by 0 bases and J by 9 bases, 9 bases remained unmatched. From germline, CDR1 is SGDLS and CDR2 YYNGEE. CDR3 sequence: CASSVVTGGSAKAFF. CDR3 nucleotides: TGTGCCAGCAGCGTAGTTACAGGGGGCTCGGCCAAAGCTTTCTTT.

This clonotype was recorded many times. This chain links TRBV7-2 with TRBJ2-6; D uncertain. V was shortened by 7 bases and J by 0 bases, with 31 bases between the two germline ends. CDR1 is SGHTA and CDR2 is FQGNSA in the germline V gene. The CDR3 runs 22 residues. CDR3 sequence: CASIPNLRDRLILLSGANVLTF. CDR3 DNA: TGTGCCAGCATCCCAAACCTCCGAGACCGTCTAATTCTCCTCTCTGGGGCCAACGTCCTGACTTTC.

This clonotype has more than one count but fewer than ten. The rearrangement joins TRBV29-1 to TRBJ1-2, with D hard to call. CDR1 is SQVTM, CDR2 ANQGSEA, per germline. The CDR3 covers 15 residues. Trimming took 2 bases from V and 4 from J, leaving 17 bases between them. The CDR3 bases are TGCAGCGTTGAACCTGCAGATGCTTCGGGCTATGGCTACACCTTC. It is translated as CSVEPADASGYGYTF.

This clonotype has ten or more counts. This rearrangement joins TRBV6-6 to TRBJ1-1; D uncertain. The CDR3 contains 14 residues. Germline V gene sequence: CDR1 MNHNY, CDR2 SVGAGI (reference sequence). Trimming removed 0 bases from V and 6 bases from J, with 11 bases in between. As DNA, the CDR3 is TGTGCCAGCAGTTACTCCCTTAACGGCGCTGAAGCTTTCTTT. Translating gives CASSYSLNGAEAFF.

This clonotype occurred many times. The chain combines TRBV29-1 with TRBJ1-1; 7 bases align to TRBD1. Looked up from germline, CDR1 is SQVTM and CDR2 is ANQGSEA. Germline trimming cut 5 bases from V and 4 bases from J; bases unmatched to any gene: 4. The CDR3 is 12 amino acids. CDR3 region: CSVRRDSTEAFF. Here the CDR3 DNA reads TGCAGCGTTCGGAGGGACAGCACTGAAGCTTTCTTT.

The rearrangement joins TRBV4-1 to TRBJ2-7; tentatively, D is TRBD1 (5 bases). Trimming took 0 bases from V and 3 from J, leaving 6 bases between them. The CDR3 runs 13 residues. The germline CDR1 and CDR2 sequences are MGHRA and YSYEKL. For the CDR3, the DNA is TGCGCCAGCAGCCAAGAAGACAGCTACGAGCAGTACTTC. This sequence encodes CASSQEDSYEQYF.

In nucleotides, the CDR3 is TGCGCCAGCAGCCCCTCCGGGACAGGGTGGAGTGGCACTGAAGCTTTCTTT. Its protein is CASSPSGTGWSGTEAFF. This chain uses TRBV5-1 with TRBJ1-1, with 9 bases matching TRBD1. V lost 4 bases to trimming and J lost 4 bases; unmatched junction nucleotides: 14. Germline V gene lookup returns CDR1 SGHRS and CDR2 YFSETQ. The CDR3 has 17 residues.

This clonotype has more than one count but fewer than ten. The chain joins TRBV12-3 or TRBV12-4 to TRBJ1-3; no firm D call. This CDR3 region has 15 residues. V was pared by 3 bases and J by 0 bases, with 9 bases between. CDR3 coding DNA: TGTGCCAGCAGTTTCCTGCGGCGCTCTGGAAACACCATATATTTT. Its protein product is CASSFLRRSGNTIYF.